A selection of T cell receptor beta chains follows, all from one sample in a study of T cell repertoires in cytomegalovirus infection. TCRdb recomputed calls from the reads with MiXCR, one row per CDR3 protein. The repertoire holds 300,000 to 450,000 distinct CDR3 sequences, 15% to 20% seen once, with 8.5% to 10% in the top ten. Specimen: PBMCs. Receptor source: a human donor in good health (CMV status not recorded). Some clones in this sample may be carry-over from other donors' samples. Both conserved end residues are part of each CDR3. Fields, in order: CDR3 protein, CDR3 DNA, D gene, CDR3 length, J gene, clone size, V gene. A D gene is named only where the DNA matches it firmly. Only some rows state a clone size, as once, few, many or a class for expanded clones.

CDR3 protein: CASGRGIHGYTF
CDR3 DNA: TGTGCCAGCGGTAGAGGGATACATGGCTACACCTTC
D gene: .
CDR3 length: 12
J gene: TRBJ1-2
clone size: few
V gene: TRBV6-2/TRBV6-3

CDR3 protein: CASSQAVLLYETPSYNEQFF
CDR3 DNA: TGCGCCAGCAGTCAAGCTGTCCTCCTTTACGAAACTCCCTCCTACAATGAGCAGTTCTTC
D gene: .
CDR3 length: 20
J gene: TRBJ2-1
clone size: few
V gene: TRBV23-1

CDR3 protein: CASSQWGTERTDTQYF
CDR3 DNA: TGTGCCAGCAGCCAGTGGGGGACGGAACGCACAGATACGCAGTATTTT
D gene: .
CDR3 length: 16
J gene: TRBJ2-3
clone size: few
V gene: TRBV7-9

CDR3 protein: CASSSMTSGRGETQYF
CDR3 DNA: TGCGCCAGCAGCTCGATGACTAGCGGGAGAGGTGAGACCCAGTACTTC
D gene: TRBD2
CDR3 length: 16
J gene: TRBJ2-5
clone size: .
V gene: TRBV5-1

CDR3 protein: CSARDEAGGGQETQYF
CDR3 DNA: TGCAGTGCTAGAGATGAAGCGGGGGGGGGTCAGGAGACCCAGTACTTC
D gene: TRBD2
CDR3 length: 16
J gene: TRBJ2-5
clone size: .
V gene: TRBV20-1

CDR3 protein: CASSYRAGETQYF
CDR3 DNA: TGTGCCAGCAGTTACAGGGCCGGAGAGACCCAGTACTTC
D gene: .
CDR3 length: 13
J gene: TRBJ2-5
clone size: .
V gene: TRBV6-6

CDR3 protein: CASSQVKSWGPDTQYF
CDR3 DNA: TGTGCCAGCAGCCAAGTGAAAAGCTGGGGCCCAGATACGCAGTATTTT
D gene: .
CDR3 length: 16
J gene: TRBJ2-3
clone size: few
V gene: TRBV3-1

CDR3 protein: CAIRRDREQETQYF
CDR3 DNA: TGTGCCATCAGGAGGGACAGGGAACAAGAGACCCAGTACTTC
D gene: TRBD1
CDR3 length: 14
J gene: TRBJ2-5
clone size: .
V gene: TRBV10-3

CDR3 protein: CASSGPDRSGIQYF
CDR3 DNA: TGCGCCAGCAGTGGGCCCGACCGCTCAGGCATTCAGTACTTC
D gene: .
CDR3 length: 14
J gene: TRBJ2-4
clone size: .
V gene: TRBV10-1

CDR3 protein: CASSSTAGGPPYF
CDR3 DNA: TGTGCCAGCAGCTCCACAGCGGGGGGGCCCCCGTATTTT
D gene: TRBD2
CDR3 length: 13
J gene: TRBJ2-3
clone size: few
V gene: TRBV11-2

CDR3 protein: CASSVTGAYNSPLHF
CDR3 DNA: TGTGCCAGCAGCGTAACAGGCGCCTATAATTCACCCCTCCACTTT
D gene: .
CDR3 length: 15
J gene: TRBJ1-6
clone size: .
V gene: TRBV9

CDR3 protein: CASSQVPNEQFF
CDR3 DNA: TGCGCCAGCAGCCAAGTACCCAATGAGCAGTTCTTC
D gene: .
CDR3 length: 12
J gene: TRBJ2-1
clone size: many
V gene: TRBV4-1

CDR3 protein: CASSQNNEKLFF
CDR3 DNA: TGTGCCAGCAGCCAAAATAATGAAAAACTGTTTTTT
D gene: .
CDR3 length: 12
J gene: TRBJ1-4
clone size: many
V gene: TRBV7-9

CDR3 protein: CASSYNGRDTQYF
CDR3 DNA: TGTGCCAGCAGTTACAACGGGAGAGATACGCAGTATTTT
D gene: .
CDR3 length: 13
J gene: TRBJ2-3
clone size: .
V gene: TRBV6-2/TRBV6-3

CDR3 protein: CSARRGGGRDTQYF
CDR3 DNA: TGCAGTGCTAGAAGGGGGGGGGGGCGGGATACGCAGTATTTT
D gene: .
CDR3 length: 14
J gene: TRBJ2-3
clone size: few
V gene: TRBV20-1

CDR3 protein: CASSLQEQYF
CDR3 DNA: TGTGCCAGCAGCCTTCAAGAGCAGTACTTC
D gene: .
CDR3 length: 10
J gene: TRBJ2-7
clone size: few
V gene: TRBV28

CDR3 protein: CSARPAGPTDTQYF
CDR3 DNA: TGCAGTGCTAGACCAGCGGGACCCACAGATACGCAGTATTTT
D gene: TRBD2
CDR3 length: 14
J gene: TRBJ2-3
clone size: few
V gene: TRBV20-1

CDR3 protein: CASSQVDGYEQYF
CDR3 DNA: TGCGCCAGCAGCCAAGTCGACGGCTACGAGCAGTACTTC
D gene: .
CDR3 length: 13
J gene: TRBJ2-7
clone size: .
V gene: TRBV4-1

CDR3 protein: CASSDPRRGLQYF
CDR3 DNA: TGTGCCAGCAGCGACCCTCGTCGGGGTTTGCAGTACTTC
D gene: .
CDR3 length: 13
J gene: TRBJ2-7
clone size: many
V gene: TRBV7-9

CDR3 protein: CASSLGGRGDTQYF
CDR3 DNA: TGTGCCAGCAGCTTAGGCGGGAGAGGGGATACGCAGTATTTT
D gene: TRBD2
CDR3 length: 14
J gene: TRBJ2-3
clone size: many
V gene: TRBV7-2

CDR3 protein: CSARSGLAGGPGYF
CDR3 DNA: TGCAGTGCTAGATCCGGACTAGCGGGAGGGCCCGGCTACTTC
D gene: TRBD2
CDR3 length: 14
J gene: TRBJ2-5
clone size: few
V gene: TRBV20-1

CDR3 protein: CASTEQGPNEQFF
CDR3 DNA: TGTGCCAGCACCGAACAGGGTCCCAATGAGCAGTTCTTC
D gene: .
CDR3 length: 13
J gene: TRBJ2-1
clone size: few
V gene: TRBV28

CDR3 protein: CASSALGRGAGYEQYF
CDR3 DNA: TGTGCCAGCAGCGCCCTCGGGAGAGGAGCAGGTTACGAGCAGTACTTC
D gene: .
CDR3 length: 16
J gene: TRBJ2-7
clone size: few
V gene: TRBV9

CDR3 protein: CASGRVGAGNTIYF
CDR3 DNA: TGCGCCAGCGGTAGGGTGGGAGCTGGAAACACCATATATTTT
D gene: .
CDR3 length: 14
J gene: TRBJ1-3
clone size: .
V gene: TRBV4-1

CDR3 protein: CASGTTYGRGDNEQFF
CDR3 DNA: TGTGCTAGTGGTACTACCTACGGGAGGGGAGACAATGAGCAGTTCTTC
D gene: TRBD2
CDR3 length: 16
J gene: TRBJ2-1
clone size: .
V gene: TRBV12-5

CDR3 protein: CASNLLASGNTIYF
CDR3 DNA: TGTGCCAGCAACCTCCTTGCCTCTGGAAACACCATATATTTT
D gene: .
CDR3 length: 14
J gene: TRBJ1-3
clone size: many
V gene: TRBV12-3/TRBV12-4

CDR3 protein: CASSEVVPTSGLDLDTQYF
CDR3 DNA: TGTGCCAGCAGTGAAGTGGTCCCAACTAGCGGGTTGGACTTAGATACGCAGTATTTT
D gene: TRBD2
CDR3 length: 19
J gene: TRBJ2-3
clone size: .
V gene: TRBV25-1

CDR3 protein: CSATPRASQPQHF
CDR3 DNA: TGCAGTGCTACCCCGAGGGCCAGTCAGCCCCAGCATTTT
D gene: .
CDR3 length: 13
J gene: TRBJ1-5
clone size: .
V gene: TRBV20-1

CDR3 protein: CASSPLKSSGRGNEQFF
CDR3 DNA: TGTGCCAGCAGTCCTCTTAAGTCTAGCGGTCGGGGCAATGAGCAGTTCTTC
D gene: TRBD2
CDR3 length: 17
J gene: TRBJ2-1
clone size: many
V gene: TRBV6-1

CDR3 protein: CASTPPRPRDSPLHF
CDR3 DNA: TGTGCCAGCACCCCCCCCCGGCCACGTGATTCACCCCTCCACTTT
D gene: .
CDR3 length: 15
J gene: TRBJ1-6
clone size: many
V gene: TRBV11-2

CDR3 protein: CASNGIRDQQFF
CDR3 DNA: TGTGCCAGCAACGGAATCCGGGACCAGCAGTTCTTC
D gene: .
CDR3 length: 12
J gene: TRBJ2-1
clone size: few
V gene: TRBV7-2

CDR3 protein: CASSPYRHYNEQFF
CDR3 DNA: TGTGCCAGCAGCCCCTATCGTCATTACAATGAGCAGTTCTTC
D gene: .
CDR3 length: 14
J gene: TRBJ2-1
clone size: many
V gene: TRBV7-2

CDR3 protein: CASSQDLGQGHVLAFF
CDR3 DNA: TGCGCCAGCAGCCAAGATCTAGGACAGGGGCACGTTTTAGCTTTCTTT
D gene: TRBD1
CDR3 length: 16
J gene: TRBJ1-1
clone size: few
V gene: TRBV4-1

CDR3 protein: CASSLEGRGPNGNTEAFF
CDR3 DNA: TGTGCCAGCAGCTTGGAAGGCAGGGGGCCTAACGGGAACACTGAAGCTTTCTTT
D gene: TRBD1
CDR3 length: 18
J gene: TRBJ1-1
clone size: many
V gene: TRBV7-9

CDR3 protein: CSVDTAEMYQETQYF
CDR3 DNA: TGCAGCGTTGATACGGCGGAGATGTACCAAGAGACCCAGTACTTC
D gene: .
CDR3 length: 15
J gene: TRBJ2-5
clone size: .
V gene: TRBV29-1

CDR3 protein: CSALDRVVETQYF
CDR3 DNA: TGCAGTGCACTCGACAGGGTGGTAGAGACCCAGTACTTC
D gene: TRBD1
CDR3 length: 13
J gene: TRBJ2-5
clone size: .
V gene: TRBV20-1

CDR3 protein: CASSLERADYGYTF
CDR3 DNA: TGTGCCAGCAGCTTAGAGCGAGCGGACTATGGCTACACCTTC
D gene: .
CDR3 length: 14
J gene: TRBJ1-2
clone size: .
V gene: TRBV11-2